This T cell receptor beta chain was recovered during a study of T cell responses to AZD1222 COVID-19 vaccine (dated by TCRdb to the early 2020s). In the study overall: TCR sequencing was performed for more than 230 trial participants, of whom 200 to 210 were given two doses of AZD1222 and approximately 25 were given two doses of MenACWY control vaccine. Enrollment into the trials was organized by age into subgroups of 18-55, 56-69 and 70-plus years, and those subgroups contained roughly 160, 29 and 62 TCR-sequenced participants, respectively.

The time point tag for this specimen amounts to: about 28 days (+/-7) after the second vaccine dose. AZD1222 recipients with second doses at about 4 weeks or about 12 weeks were pooled, because spike-specific TCR depth and breadth did not differ between schedules. Vaccinee samples were obtained from the UK trials COV001 and COV002, which included a single-blind randomized controlled phase 2/3 trial of AZD1222 (ChAdOx1 nCoV-19) in healthy adults. For TCRbeta chain sequencing, PBMC samples were collected from trial participants at day 0 and at day 28 after the second dose. Points the paper makes about the study in general: Reportedly, close to half of the unique spike-specific TCRs recognized epitopes lying outside the regions that are mutated in the B.1.351 and B.1.1.7 variants. Conclusions about previously exposed vaccinees are limited, since just a handful of AZD1222 recipients were seropositive for SARS-CoV-2 at baseline. Because no day 14 peak-response samples were available, the repertoires could be characterized only after the peak T cell response. After two AZD1222 doses, spike-specific TCR breadth and depth were significantly higher than at day 0 and than in MenACWY recipients. Participants were mostly white British, with more females than males. The authors suggested clonal diversity may have been underestimated. CD4 TCRs associated with the vaccine covered the entire spike protein, and the dominant responses were in regions 160-218 and 743-854. In the small 56-69-year group, the increase in depth fell short of significance, most likely because of low power.

The CDR3 regions of human TCRbeta chains were analyzed by immunosequencing. The paper's processing steps were these. Repertoire TCRs were checked for matches against a reference library of SARS-CoV-2-specific TCRs that had been generated using the MIRA antigen-specificity platform. Breadth was defined as the fraction of unique TCRs that were SARS-CoV-2-associated, and depth was defined as the fraction of total T cells that were SARS-CoV-2-associated. Using the MIRA data, each spike-specific TCR was mapped to the spike region that the TCR reacts to and placed in a CD4 or CD8 class. Log10-transformed breadth and depth values were compared by one-way ANOVA with Sidak's multiple comparisons tests. TCRdb mirrors the immuneACCESS table, restricted to in-frame sequences. Some clones are absent from its copies; in checked studies, under half trace to an unresolved V gene, and the reason for the others is unknown. That table furnishes V, J and clone size, whereas the DNA furnished D and trimming. The sample table holds about 84,000 clones, of which 70% to 90% were seen once. 9.5% to 13% of the sample lies in the top ten.

As to this clone: The target of this receptor is not known. The record has no base qualities; no much larger clone is one base away.

A distance of 7 bases separates the germline ends of V and J, which lose 0 bases and 1 base respectively. Taken from cysteine to phenylalanine, the CDR3 has 15 residues. CDR3 DNA only is kept here, 45 bases in frame from base 1. The germline V gene specifies LGHNA as CDR1 and YNFKEQ as CDR2. The chain employs TRBV4-2 and TRBJ1-5, with TRBD1 as a weak D call on 6 bases. The starting material was peripheral blood, obtained 28 days after the second AZD1222 dose. This clonotype was obtained from an adult who received the AZD1222 COVID-19 vaccine. This receptor has the CDR3 CASSQDGQSNQPQHF. In nucleotide form, the sequence is TGTGCCAGCAGCCAAGATGGACAGAGCAATCAGCCCCAGCATTTT.